The 10 T cell receptor beta chains given below trace back to one sample, sequenced in a study of T cells in Graves' hyperthyroidism and ophthalmopathy. The TCR beta CDR3 regions underwent amplification using RNA transcripts as the source. Primed by the HTBI set, a first-round RT-PCR was run on the TCR CDR3. TCRdb reanalysed the multiplex PCR reads using MiXCR and keeps one entry per CDR3 protein. The repertoire holds about 530,000 distinct CDR3 sequences, with roughly 18% as singletons. What was sequenced was blood. The receptors come from a woman between 18 and 29 years old with Graves' ophthalmopathy.

This clonotype occurred many times. The gene calls are TRBV7-2 and TRBJ2-1; D gene uncertain. From germline, CDR1 is SGHTA and CDR2 FQGNSA. Trimming shortened V by 4 bases and J by 8 bases, and 3 bases separated the two germline ends. The CDR3 is 10 amino acids. In DNA form, the CDR3 reads TGTGCCAGCAGCTCATATGAGCAGTTCTTC. Translation gives CASSSYEQFF. The variable domain in full, with the rest retrieved from reference TRBV7-2 and TRBJ2-1, is GAGVSQSPSNKVTEKGKDVELRCDPISGHTALYWYRQSLGQGLEFLIYFQGNSAPDKSGLPSDRFSAERTGGSVSTLTIQRTQQEDSAVYLCASSSYEQFFGPGTRLTVL.

The V gene is TRBV5-1, the J gene TRBJ2-2; D not resolved. Germline lookup yields CDR1 SGHRS and CDR2 YFSETQ. The V end was cut by 1 base, the J end by 6 bases, with 13 bases between. The CDR3 has 15 residues. The CDR3 nucleotides read TGCGCCAGCAGCTTGTACTCCGCTAGATCCGGGGAGCTGTTTTTT. Its protein is CASSLYSARSGELFF.

This clonotype appeared once. A read error is likely, as this CDR3 ends without the conserved phenylalanine or tryptophan. The chain carries TRBV6-2 or TRBV6-3 and TRBJ2-5, with D maybe TRBD1 (5 bases). The V end lost 6 bases, the J end lost 2 bases, and 10 bases lay between the germline ends. Per germline, CDR1 MNHEY and CDR2 SVGEGT. The CDR3 is made up of 13 amino acids. CDR3: CASRKPGQETQYL. Written as DNA, the CDR3 is TGTGCCAGCAGAAAGCCAGGGCAAGAGACCCAGTACCTC.

At least ten counts were recorded for this clonotype. The J gene is TRBJ1-1, the V gene TRBV29-1; 7 nucleotides agree with TRBD1. Trimming cost V 4 bases and J 6 bases; bases outside gene matches: 20. The CDR3 has 17 amino acids. Germline V gene sequence: CDR1 SQVTM, CDR2 ANQGSEA. CDR3: CSVVVLVTGSNGAEAFF. The DNA for the CDR3 is TGCAGCGTTGTAGTGCTAGTGACAGGGAGTAATGGGGCTGAAGCTTTCTTT.

The J gene is TRBJ1-5, the V gene TRBV19, with 7 bases lining up with TRBD1. The junction had 3 bases not matched to a gene; V was cut back by 3 bases and J by 4 bases. Germline V CDR1 and CDR2: LNHDA, SQIVND (reference sequence). The CDR3 has 14 amino acids. In nucleotides, the CDR3 is TGTGCCAGTAGTATGACAGGGCGGAATCAGCCCCAGCATTTT. As protein: CASSMTGRNQPQHF. Using reference TRBV19 and TRBJ1-5 for the parts outside the CDR3, the full variable domain is DGGITQSPKYLFRKEGQNVTLSCEQNLNHDAMYWYRQDPGQGLRLIYYSQIVNDFQKGDIAEGYSVSREKKESFPLTVTSAQKNPTAFYLCASSMTGRNQPQHFGDGTRLSIL.

This clonotype showed up many times. The chain couples TRBV13 to TRBJ2-1; D is undetermined. CDR3 length equals 14 residues. Germline lookup yields CDR1 PRHDT and CDR2 FYEKMQ (reference sequence). The V end lost 5 bases, the J end lost 10 bases, and 18 bases lay between the germline ends. In DNA form, the CDR3 reads TGTGCCAGCAGCGAGGAAGTCTATTTGGGCGAGCAGTTCTTC. The encoded protein is CASSEEVYLGEQFF.

This clonotype was recorded a few times. V is TRBV19 and J is TRBJ2-1, with TRBD2 matching 12 bases. Germline values: CDR1 LNHDA, CDR2 SQIVND (reference sequence). The V and J ends lost 3 bases and 6 bases, in that order; junction bases with no gene match: 3. The CDR3 runs 15 residues. The CDR3 nucleotides are TGTGCCAGTAGTATGACTAGCGGGAGAGGCAATGAGCAGTTCTTC. This codes for CASSMTSGRGNEQFF. Drawing the rest from reference TRBV19 and TRBJ2-1, the complete variable domain is DGGITQSPKYLFRKEGQNVTLSCEQNLNHDAMYWYRQDPGQGLRLIYYSQIVNDFQKGDIAEGYSVSREKKESFPLTVTSAQKNPTAFYLCASSMTSGRGNEQFFGPGTRLTVL.

This clonotype was detected many times. The V gene is TRBV28, the J gene TRBJ2-3; 7 bases agree with TRBD2. Germline CDR1 is MDHEN and CDR2 is SYDVKM. V lost 3 bases and J lost 1; bases outside the gene matches: 4. This CDR3 has 15 residues. Here the CDR3 reads CASSLGGTGTDTQYF. CDR3 nucleotides: TGTGCCAGCAGTTTGGGAGGGACCGGCACAGATACGCAGTATTTT.

In this sample, this clonotype turned up a few times. The chain joins TRBV12-5 to TRBJ2-1; TRBD2 matches at 12 bases. CDR3 length: 16 amino acids. CDR1 is LGHNT and CDR2 is FRNRAP in the germline V gene. Trimming removed 6 bases from V and 7 bases from J; junction bases left unmatched: 10. The CDR3 reads CASGAPGLAGLNEQFF. DNA of the CDR3: TGTGCTAGTGGCGCACCGGGACTAGCGGGCCTTAATGAGCAGTTCTTC. Based on the CDR3 plus reference TRBV12-5 and TRBJ2-1, the full variable domain is DARVTQTPRHKVTEMGQEVTMRCQPILGHNTVFWYRQTMMQGLELLAYFRNRAPLDDSGMPKDRFSAEMPDATLATLKIQPSEPRDSAVYFCASGAPGLAGLNEQFFGPGTRLTVL.

In the case of this clonotype: Since a much larger clone is just one base distant, this may be a read error. The rearrangement joins TRBV12-3 or TRBV12-4 to TRBJ1-3; D remains ambiguous. V shed 4 bases and J shed 3 bases, with 10 bases lying between them. CDR3 length: 14 residues. The CDR3: CASSWGTDGNTIYF. The CDR3 nucleotides read TGTGCCAGCAGTTGGGGTACCGATGGAAACACCATATATTTT.